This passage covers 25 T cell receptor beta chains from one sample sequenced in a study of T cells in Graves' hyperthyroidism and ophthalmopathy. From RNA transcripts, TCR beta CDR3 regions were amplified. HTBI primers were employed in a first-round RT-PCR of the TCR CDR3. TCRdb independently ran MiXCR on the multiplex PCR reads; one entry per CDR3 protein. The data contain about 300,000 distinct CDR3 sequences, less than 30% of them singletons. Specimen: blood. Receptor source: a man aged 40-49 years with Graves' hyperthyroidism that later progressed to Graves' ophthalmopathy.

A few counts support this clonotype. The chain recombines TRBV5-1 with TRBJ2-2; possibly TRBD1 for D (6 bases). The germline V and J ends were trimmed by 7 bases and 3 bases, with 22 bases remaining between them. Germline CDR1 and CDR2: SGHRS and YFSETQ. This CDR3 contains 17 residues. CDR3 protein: CASGLDPGQRYTGELFF. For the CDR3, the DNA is TGCGCCAGCGGATTAGATCCCGGACAGAGATACACCGGGGAGCTGTTTTTT. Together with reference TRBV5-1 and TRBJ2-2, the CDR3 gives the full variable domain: KAGVTQTPRYLIKTRGQQVTLSCSPISGHRSVSWYQQTPGQGLQFLFEYFSETQRNKGNFPGRFSGRQFSNSRSEMNVSTLELGDSALYLCASGLDPGQRYTGELFFGEGSRLTVL.

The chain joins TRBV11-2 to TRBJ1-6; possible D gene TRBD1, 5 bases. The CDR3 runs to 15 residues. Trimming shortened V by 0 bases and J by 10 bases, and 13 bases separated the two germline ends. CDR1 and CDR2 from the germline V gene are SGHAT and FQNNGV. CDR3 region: CASSLDYQGSSPLHF. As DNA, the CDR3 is TGTGCCAGCAGCTTAGATTACCAGGGTTCGTCACCCCTCCACTTT.

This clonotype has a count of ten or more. This CDR3 reads CASSDQGQGRGNQPQHF. The CDR3 DNA sequence: TGTGCCAGTAGCGATCAAGGACAGGGGAGGGGCAATCAGCCCCAGCATTTT. The rearrangement uses TRBV19 and TRBJ1-5, with 9 positions matching TRBD1. V shed 6 bases and J 2 bases; nucleotides not matched to a gene: 11. Germline assignment: CDR1 LNHDA and CDR2 SQIVND (reference sequence). The CDR3 consists of 17 residues.

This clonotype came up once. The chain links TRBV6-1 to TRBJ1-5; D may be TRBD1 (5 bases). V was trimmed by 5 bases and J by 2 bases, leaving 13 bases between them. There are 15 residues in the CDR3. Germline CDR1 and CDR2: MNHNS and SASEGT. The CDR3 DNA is TGTGCCAGCAGTCCCAGGGTACAAGGCAATCAGCCCCAGCATTTT. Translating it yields CASSPRVQGNQPQHF.

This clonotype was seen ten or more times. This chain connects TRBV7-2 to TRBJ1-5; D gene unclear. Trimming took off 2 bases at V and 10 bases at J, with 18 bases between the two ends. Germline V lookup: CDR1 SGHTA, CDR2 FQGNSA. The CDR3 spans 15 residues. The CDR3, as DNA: TGTGCCAGCAGCTTATATGATAACAATCGCCAACCCCAGCATTTT. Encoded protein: CASSLYDNNRQPQHF.

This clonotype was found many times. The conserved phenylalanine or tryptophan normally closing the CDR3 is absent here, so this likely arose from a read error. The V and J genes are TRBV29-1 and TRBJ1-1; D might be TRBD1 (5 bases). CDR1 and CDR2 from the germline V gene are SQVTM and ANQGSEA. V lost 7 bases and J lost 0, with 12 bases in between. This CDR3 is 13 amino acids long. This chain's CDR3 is CSATGRLNTEAFL. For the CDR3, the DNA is TGCAGCGCCACGGGACGTTTGAACACTGAAGCTTTCCTT.

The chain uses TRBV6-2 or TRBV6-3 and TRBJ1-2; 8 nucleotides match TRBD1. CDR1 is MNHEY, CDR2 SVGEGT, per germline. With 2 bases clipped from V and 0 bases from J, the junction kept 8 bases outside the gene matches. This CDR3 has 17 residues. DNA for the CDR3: TGTGCCAGCAGTTACGCGGACAGGGCTGGATCTAACTATGGCTACACCTTC. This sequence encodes CASSYADRAGSNYGYTF.

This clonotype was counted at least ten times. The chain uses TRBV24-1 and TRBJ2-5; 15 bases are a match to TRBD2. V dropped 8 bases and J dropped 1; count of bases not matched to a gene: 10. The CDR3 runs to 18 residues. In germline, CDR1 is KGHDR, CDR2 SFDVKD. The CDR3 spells CATTVGGTSGGLQETQYF. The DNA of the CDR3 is TGTGCCACCACTGTGGGGGGGACTAGCGGGGGGCTCCAAGAGACCCAGTACTTC.

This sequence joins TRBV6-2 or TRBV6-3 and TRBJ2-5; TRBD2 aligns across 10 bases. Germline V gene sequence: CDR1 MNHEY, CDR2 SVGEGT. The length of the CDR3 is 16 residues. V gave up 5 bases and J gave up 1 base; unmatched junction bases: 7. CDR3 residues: CASSRLLAGIQETQYF. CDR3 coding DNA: TGTGCCAGCAGTCGACTACTAGCGGGGATCCAAGAGACCCAGTACTTC.

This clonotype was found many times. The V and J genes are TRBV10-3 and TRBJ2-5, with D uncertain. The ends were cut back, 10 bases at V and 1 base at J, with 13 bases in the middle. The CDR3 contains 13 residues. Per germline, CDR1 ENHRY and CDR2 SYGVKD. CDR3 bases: TGTGCCACCGCAGGACGGATCCAAGAGACCCAGTACTTC. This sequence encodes CATAGRIQETQYF.

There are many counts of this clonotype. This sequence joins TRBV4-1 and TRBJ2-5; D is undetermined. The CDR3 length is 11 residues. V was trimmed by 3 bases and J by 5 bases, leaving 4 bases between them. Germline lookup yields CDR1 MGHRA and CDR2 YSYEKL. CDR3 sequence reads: CASSQDETQYF. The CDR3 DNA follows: TGCGCCAGCAGCCAGGATGAGACCCAGTACTTC.

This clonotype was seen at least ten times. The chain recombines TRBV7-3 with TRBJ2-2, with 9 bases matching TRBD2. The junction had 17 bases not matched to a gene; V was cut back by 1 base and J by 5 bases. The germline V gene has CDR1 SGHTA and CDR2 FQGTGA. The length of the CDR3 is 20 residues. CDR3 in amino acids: CASSLKGNRGGRAVTGELFF. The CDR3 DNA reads TGTGCCAGCAGCTTAAAAGGAAACAGAGGCGGGAGGGCCGTTACCGGGGAGCTGTTTTTT.

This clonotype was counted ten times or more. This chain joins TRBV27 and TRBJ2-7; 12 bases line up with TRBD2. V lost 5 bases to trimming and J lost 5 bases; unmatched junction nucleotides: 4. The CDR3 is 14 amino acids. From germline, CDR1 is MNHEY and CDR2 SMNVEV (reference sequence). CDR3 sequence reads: CASSRRTSGNEQYF. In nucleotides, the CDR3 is TGTGCCAGCAGTCGACGGACTAGCGGGAACGAGCAGTACTTC.

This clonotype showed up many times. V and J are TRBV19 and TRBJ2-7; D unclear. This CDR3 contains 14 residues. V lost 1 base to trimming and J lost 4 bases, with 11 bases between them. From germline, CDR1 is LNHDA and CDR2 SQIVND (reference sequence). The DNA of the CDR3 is TGTGCCAGTAGTATAGGTAGGCATCAGTACGAGCAGTACTTC. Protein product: CASSIGRHQYEQYF.

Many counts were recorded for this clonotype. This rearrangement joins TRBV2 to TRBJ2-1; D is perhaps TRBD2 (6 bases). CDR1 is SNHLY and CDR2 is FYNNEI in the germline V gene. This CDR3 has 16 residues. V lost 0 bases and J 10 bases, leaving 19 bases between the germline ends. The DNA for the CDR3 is TGTGCCAGCAGTGAAGCGCGGTTTAGCGGCGGATCCGAGCAGTTCTTC. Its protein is CASSEARFSGGSEQFF.

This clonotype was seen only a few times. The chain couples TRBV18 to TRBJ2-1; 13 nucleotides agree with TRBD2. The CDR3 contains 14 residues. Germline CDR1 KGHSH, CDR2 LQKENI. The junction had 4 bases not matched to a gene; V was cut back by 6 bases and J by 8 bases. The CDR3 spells CASSRTSGSDEQFF. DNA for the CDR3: TGTGCCAGCTCGCGGACTAGCGGGAGTGATGAGCAGTTCTTC.

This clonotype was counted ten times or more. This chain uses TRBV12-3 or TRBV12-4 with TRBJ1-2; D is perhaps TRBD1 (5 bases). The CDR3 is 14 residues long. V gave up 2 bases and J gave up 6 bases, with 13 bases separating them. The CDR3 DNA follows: TGTGCCAGCAGTTTAAGGGGCGTAAACCATGGCTACACCTTC. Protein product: CASSLRGVNHGYTF.

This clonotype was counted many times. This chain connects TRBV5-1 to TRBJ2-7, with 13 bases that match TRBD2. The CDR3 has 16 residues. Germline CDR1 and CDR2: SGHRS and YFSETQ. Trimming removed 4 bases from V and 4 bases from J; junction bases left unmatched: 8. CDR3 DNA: TGCGCCAGCAGCGTAGCGTCGGGACTAGCGGGATACGAGCAGTACTTC. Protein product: CASSVASGLAGYEQYF.

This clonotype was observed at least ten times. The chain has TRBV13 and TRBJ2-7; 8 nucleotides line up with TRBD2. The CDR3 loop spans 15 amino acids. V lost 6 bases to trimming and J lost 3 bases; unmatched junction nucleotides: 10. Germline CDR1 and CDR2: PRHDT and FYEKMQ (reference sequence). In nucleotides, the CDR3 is TGTGCCAGCAGTAAAGCGGGGGAAGGGGTCTACGAGCAGTACTTC. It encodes CASSKAGEGVYEQYF.

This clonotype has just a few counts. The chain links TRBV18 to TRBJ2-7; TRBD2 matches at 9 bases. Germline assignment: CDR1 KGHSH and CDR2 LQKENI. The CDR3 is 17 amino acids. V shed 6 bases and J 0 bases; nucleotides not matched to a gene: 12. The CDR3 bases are TGTGCCAGCTCCCCAGATAGCGGGAGCTACCGCTCCTACGAGCAGTACTTC. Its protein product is CASSPDSGSYRSYEQYF. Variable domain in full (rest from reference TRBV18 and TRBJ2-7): NAGVMQNPRHLVRRRGQEARLRCSPMKGHSHVYWYRQLPEEGLKFMVYLQKENIIDESGMPKERFSAEFPKEGPSILRIQQVVRGDSAAYFCASSPDSGSYRSYEQYFGPGTRLTVT.

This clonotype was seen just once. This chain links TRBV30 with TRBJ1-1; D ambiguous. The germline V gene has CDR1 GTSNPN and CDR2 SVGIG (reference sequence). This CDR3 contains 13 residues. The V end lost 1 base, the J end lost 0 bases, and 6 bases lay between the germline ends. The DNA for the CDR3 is TGTGCCTGGAGTGGTACGGTGAACACTGAAGCTTTCTTT. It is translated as CAWSGTVNTEAFF.

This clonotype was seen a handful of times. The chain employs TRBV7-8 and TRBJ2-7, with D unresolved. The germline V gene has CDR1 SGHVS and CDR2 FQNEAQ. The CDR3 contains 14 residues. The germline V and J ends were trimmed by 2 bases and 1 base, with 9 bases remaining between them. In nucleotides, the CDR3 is TGTGCCAGCAGCTTATATACGAATTCCTACGAGCAGTACTTC. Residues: CASSLYTNSYEQYF.

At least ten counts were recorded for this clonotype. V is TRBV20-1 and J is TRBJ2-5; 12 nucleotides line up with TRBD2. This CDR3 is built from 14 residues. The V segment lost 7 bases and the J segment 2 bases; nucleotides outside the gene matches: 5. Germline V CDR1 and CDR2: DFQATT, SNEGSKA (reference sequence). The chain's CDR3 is CSGLLAGGQETQYF. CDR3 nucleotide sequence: TGCAGTGGCTTACTAGCGGGGGGACAAGAGACCCAGTACTTC.

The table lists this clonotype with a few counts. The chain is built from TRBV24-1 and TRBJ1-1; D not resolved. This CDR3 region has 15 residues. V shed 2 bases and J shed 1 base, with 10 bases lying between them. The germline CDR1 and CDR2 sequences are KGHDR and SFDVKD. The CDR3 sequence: CATSDSRTGNTEAFF. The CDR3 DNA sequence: TGTGCCACCAGTGATTCCCGGACGGGGAACACTGAAGCTTTCTTT.

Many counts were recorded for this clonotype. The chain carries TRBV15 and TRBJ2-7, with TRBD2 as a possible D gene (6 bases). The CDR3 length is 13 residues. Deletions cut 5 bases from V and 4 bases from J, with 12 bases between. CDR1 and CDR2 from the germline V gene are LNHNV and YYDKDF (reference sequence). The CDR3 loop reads CATSEGGGYEQYF. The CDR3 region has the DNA TGTGCCACCAGCGAGGGAGGAGGGTACGAGCAGTACTTC.